What follows describes a single T cell receptor beta chain. Its antigen is unidentified. Sequencing used immunoSEQ multiplex PCR; TCRdb keeps in-frame clones, though not all of them. The sample shows about 27,000 clones, over 65% of them seen only once. This entry is derived from a study of graft-versus-host responses after intestinal transplantation. Background on the study: Every recipient underwent anti-thymocyte globulin induction, then tacrolimus and steroids for around three years.

Study-wide results and limits: Recipient bone marrow held GvH clones, some seen earlier in ileum or blood.

Trimming cost V 4 bases and J 6 bases, with 11 bases left between them. Germline loops: CDR1 MNHNS, CDR2 SASEGT. This CDR3 region has 13 residues. This receptor was obtained from a human patient who received an intestinal transplant, so some T cells may come from the graft donor. Sequenced material: PBMCs, taken roughly 29 days after intestinal transplant. The chain links TRBV6-1 to TRBJ2-3; D remains unclear. CDR3 sequence (DNA): TGTGCCAGCAGTGCTTGGGCCATGGATACGCAGTATTTT. As protein: CASSAWAMDTQYF.